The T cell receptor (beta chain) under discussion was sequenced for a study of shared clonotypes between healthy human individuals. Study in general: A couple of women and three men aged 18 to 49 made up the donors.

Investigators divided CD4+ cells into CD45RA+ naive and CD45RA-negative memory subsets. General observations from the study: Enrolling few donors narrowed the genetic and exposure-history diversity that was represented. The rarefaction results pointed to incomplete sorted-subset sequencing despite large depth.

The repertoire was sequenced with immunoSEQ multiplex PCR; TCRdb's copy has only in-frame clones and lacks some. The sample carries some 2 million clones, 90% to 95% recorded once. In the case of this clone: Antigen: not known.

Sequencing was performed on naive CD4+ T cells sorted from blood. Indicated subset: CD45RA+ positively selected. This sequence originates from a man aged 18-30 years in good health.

CDR3 residues: CASSLGQIETQYF. CDR3 sequence (DNA): TGCGCCAGCAGCCTGGGACAGATTGAGACCCAGTACTTC. The chain links TRBV5-1 to TRBJ2-5; TRBD1 matches 7 bases. Germline loops: CDR1 SGHRS, CDR2 YFSETQ. The V segment lost 4 bases and the J segment 5 bases; nucleotides outside the gene matches: 5. The CDR3 totals 13 residues.